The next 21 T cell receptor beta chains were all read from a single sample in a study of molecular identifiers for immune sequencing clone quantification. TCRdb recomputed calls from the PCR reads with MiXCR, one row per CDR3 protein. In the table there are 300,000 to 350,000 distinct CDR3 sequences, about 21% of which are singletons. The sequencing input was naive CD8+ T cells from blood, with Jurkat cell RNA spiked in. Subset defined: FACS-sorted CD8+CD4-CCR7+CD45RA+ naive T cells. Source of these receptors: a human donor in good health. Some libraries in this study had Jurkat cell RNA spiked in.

The CDR3 nucleotides are TGTGCCAGCAGCCAAGATGGTGGGGGAGTCCGCACAGATACGCAGTATTTT. Protein: CASSQDGGGVRTDTQYF. J is TRBJ2-3 and V is TRBV14; D possibly matches TRBD1 or TRBD2 (5 bases each). Trimming removed 0 bases from V and 1 base from J, with 14 bases in between. Germline values: CDR1 SGHDN, CDR2 FVKESK. This CDR3 region has 17 residues.

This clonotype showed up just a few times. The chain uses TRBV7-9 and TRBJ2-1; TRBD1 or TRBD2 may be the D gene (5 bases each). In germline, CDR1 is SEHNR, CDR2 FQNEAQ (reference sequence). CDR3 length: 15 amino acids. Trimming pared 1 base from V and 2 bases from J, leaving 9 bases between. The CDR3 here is CASSLVGDAYNEQFF. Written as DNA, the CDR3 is TGTGCCAGCAGCTTAGTAGGGGACGCCTACAATGAGCAGTTCTTC.

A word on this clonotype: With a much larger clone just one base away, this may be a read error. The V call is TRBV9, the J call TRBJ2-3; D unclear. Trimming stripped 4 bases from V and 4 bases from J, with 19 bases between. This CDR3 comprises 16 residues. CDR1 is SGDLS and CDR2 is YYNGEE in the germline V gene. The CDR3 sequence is CASSTPTGPSADTQYF. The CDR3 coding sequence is TGTGCCAGCAGCACCCCCACGGGCCCTTCGGCAGATACGCAGTATTTT.

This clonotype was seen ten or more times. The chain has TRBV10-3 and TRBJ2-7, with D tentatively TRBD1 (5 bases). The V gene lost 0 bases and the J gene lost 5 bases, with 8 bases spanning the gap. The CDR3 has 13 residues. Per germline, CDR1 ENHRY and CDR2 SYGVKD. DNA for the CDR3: TGTGCCATCAGTGAGTCCCCACAGGACGAGCAGTACTTC. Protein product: CAISESPQDEQYF.

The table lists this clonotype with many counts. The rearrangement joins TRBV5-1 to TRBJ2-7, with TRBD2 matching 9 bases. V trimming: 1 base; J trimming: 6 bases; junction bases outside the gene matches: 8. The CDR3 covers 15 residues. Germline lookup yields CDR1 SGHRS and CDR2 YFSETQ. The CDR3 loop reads CASSLISGSRGEQYF. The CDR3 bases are TGCGCCAGCAGCTTGATTAGCGGGAGTCGTGGCGAGCAGTACTTC.

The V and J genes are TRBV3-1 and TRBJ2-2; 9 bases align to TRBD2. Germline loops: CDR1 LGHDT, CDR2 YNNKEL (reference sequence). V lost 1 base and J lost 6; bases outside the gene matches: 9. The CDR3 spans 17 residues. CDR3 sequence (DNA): TGTGCCAGCAGCCAAGGGTCGAGCGGGAGGCCCCCCGGGGAGCTGTTTTTT. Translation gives CASSQGSSGRPPGELFF.

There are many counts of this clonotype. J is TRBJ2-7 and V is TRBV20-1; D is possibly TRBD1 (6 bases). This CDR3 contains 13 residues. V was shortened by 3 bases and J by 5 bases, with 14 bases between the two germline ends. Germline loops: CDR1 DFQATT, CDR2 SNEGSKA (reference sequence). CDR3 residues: CSARLGGFDEQYF. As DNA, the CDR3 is TGCAGTGCTAGGTTAGGGGGATTCGACGAGCAGTACTTC.

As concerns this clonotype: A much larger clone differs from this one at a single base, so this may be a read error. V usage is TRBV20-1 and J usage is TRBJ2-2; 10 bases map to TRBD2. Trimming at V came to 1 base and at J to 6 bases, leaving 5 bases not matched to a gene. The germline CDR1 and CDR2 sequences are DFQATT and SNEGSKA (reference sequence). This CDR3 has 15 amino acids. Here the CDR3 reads CSARVPSGRPGELFF. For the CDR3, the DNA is TGCAGTGCTAGAGTTCCTAGCGGGAGACCCGGGGAGCTGTTTTTT.

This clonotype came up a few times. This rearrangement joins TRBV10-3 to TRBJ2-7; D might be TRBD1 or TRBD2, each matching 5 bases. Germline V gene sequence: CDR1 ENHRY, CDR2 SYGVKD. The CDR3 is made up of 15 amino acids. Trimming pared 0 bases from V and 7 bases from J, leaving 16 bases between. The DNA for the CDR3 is TGTGCCATCAGTGAGTCACTGGACACCCCGGGGGAGCAGTACTTC. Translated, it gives CAISESLDTPGEQYF.

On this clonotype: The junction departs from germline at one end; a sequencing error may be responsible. The CDR3 region is CASSLVRPSSYEQCF. The CDR3 coding sequence is TGTGCCAGCAGCTTGGTCCGGCCGAGCTCCTACGAGCAGTGCTTC. The V gene is TRBV5-6, the J gene TRBJ2-7; D call uncertain. This CDR3 region has 15 residues. Germline CDR1 and CDR2: SGHDT and YYEEEE.

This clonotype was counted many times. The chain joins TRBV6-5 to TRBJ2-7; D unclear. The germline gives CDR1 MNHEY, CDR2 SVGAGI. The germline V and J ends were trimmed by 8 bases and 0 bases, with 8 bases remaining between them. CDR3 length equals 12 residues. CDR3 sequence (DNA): TGTGCCAGCGGGCCGAGCTCCTACGAGCAGTACTTC. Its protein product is CASGPSSYEQYF.

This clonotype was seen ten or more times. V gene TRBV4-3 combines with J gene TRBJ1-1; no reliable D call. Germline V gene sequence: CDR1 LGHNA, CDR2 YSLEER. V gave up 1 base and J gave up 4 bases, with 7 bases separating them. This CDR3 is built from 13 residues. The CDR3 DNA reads TGCGCCAGCAGCCAAGCGTCGGGCACTGAAGCTTTCTTT. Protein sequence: CASSQASGTEAFF.

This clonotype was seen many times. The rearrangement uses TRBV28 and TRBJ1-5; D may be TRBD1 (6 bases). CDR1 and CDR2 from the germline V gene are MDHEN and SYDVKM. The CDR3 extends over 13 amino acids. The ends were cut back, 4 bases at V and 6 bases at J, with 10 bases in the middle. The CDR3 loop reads CASSSRGIQPQHF. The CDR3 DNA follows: TGTGCCAGCAGTTCCAGGGGAATTCAGCCCCAGCATTTT.

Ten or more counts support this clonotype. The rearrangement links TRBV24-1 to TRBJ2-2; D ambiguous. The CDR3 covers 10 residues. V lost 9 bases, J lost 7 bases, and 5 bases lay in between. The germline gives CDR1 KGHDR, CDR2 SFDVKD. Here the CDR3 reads CATGYGELFF. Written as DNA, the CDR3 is TGTGCCACCGGATACGGGGAGCTGTTTTTT.

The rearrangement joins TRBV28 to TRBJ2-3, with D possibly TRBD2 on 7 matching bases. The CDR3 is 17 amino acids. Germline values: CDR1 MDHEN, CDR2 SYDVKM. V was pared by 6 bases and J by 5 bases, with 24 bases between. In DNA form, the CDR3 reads TGTGCCAGCAGGGATCCCCAACGGGGGGCGCCGAGAGATACGCAGTATTTT. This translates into CASRDPQRGAPRDTQYF.

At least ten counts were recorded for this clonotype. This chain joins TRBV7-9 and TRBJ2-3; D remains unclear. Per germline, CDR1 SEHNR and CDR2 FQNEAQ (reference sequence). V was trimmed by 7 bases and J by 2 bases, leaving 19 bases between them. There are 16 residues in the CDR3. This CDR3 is CASTPLRAYATDTQYF. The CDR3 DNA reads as TGTGCCAGCACCCCGTTGAGAGCGTACGCCACAGATACGCAGTATTTT.

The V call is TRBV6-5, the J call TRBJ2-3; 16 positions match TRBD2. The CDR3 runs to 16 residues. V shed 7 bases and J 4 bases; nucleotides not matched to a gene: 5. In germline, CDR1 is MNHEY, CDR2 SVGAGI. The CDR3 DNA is TGTGCCAGCACCGGGACTAGCGGGAGGGCCCCAGATACGCAGTATTTT. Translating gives CASTGTSGRAPDTQYF.

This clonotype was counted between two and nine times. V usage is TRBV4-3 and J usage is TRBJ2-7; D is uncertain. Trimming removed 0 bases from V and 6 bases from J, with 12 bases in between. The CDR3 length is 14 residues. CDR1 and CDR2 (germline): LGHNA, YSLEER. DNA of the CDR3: TGCGCCAGCAGCCAAGATATACTTTCGGGCGAGCAGTACTTC. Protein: CASSQDILSGEQYF.

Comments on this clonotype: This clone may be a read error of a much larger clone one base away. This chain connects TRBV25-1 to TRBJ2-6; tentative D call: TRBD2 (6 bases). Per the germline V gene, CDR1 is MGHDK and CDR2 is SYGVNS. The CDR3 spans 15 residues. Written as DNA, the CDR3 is TGTGCCAGCAGTGAAACTAGCTCTGGGGCCAACGTCCTGTCTTTC. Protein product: CASSETSSGANVLSF.

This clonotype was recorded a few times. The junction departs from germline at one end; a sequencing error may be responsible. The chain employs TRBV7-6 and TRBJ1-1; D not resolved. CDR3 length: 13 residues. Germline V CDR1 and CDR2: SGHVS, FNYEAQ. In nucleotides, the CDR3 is TGTGCCGGCAGCCGGAATATGAACACTGAAGCTTTCTTT. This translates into CAGSRNMNTEAFF. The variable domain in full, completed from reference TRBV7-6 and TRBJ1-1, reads GAGVSQSPRYKVTKRGQDVALRCDPISGHVSLYWYRQALGQGPEFLTYFNYEAQQDKSGLPNDRFSAERPEGSISTLTIQRTEQRDSAMYRCAGSRNMNTEAFFGQGTRLTVV.

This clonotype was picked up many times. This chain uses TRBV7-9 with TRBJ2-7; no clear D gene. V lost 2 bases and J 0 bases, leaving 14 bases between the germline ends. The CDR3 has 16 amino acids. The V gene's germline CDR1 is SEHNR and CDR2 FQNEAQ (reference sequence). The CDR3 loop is CASSLTPSVRSYEQYF. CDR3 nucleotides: TGTGCCAGCAGCTTAACCCCCAGCGTACGCTCCTACGAGCAGTACTTC.